Below are 3 T cell receptor beta chains sequenced from a single sample in a study of OX40 agonist ivuxolimab in advanced cancers. Libraries came from the immunoSEQ multiplex PCR assay. TCRdb mirrors the immuneACCESS table, restricted to in-frame sequences. Some clones are absent from its copies; in checked studies, under half trace to an unresolved V gene, and the reason for the others is unknown. The sample table shows roughly 81,000 clones, and approximately 90% are seen once. The ten largest make up approximately 0.45% of the sample. Sequencing was performed on CD4+ or CD8+ T cells sorted from blood, taken in a trial of the OX40 agonist ivuxolimab. The receptors stem from an adult with an advanced solid tumor such as melanoma, head and neck, liver or kidney cancer.

The V call is TRBV5-5, the J call TRBJ1-4, with 8 bases aligning to TRBD1. Germline V gene data show CDR1 as SGHKS and CDR2 as YYEKEE (reference sequence). J gave up 7 bases and V 0 bases, and 2 bases lay outside the gene matches. The CDR3 is 14 residues long. The CDR3: CASSLGDRGEKLFF. In DNA, the CDR3 is TGTGCCAGCAGCTTGGGCGACAGGGGTGAAAAACTGTTTTTT.

The V and J genes are TRBV4-2 and TRBJ1-2; D not resolved. The CDR3 has 15 amino acids. The germline V and J ends were trimmed by 0 bases and 0 bases, with 8 bases remaining between them. CDR1 and CDR2 from the germline V gene are LGHNA and YNFKEQ. CDR3 loop: CASSQEVLANYGYTF. The CDR3 bases are TGTGCCAGCAGCCAAGAAGTCCTTGCTAACTATGGCTACACCTTC.

The chain couples TRBV18 to TRBJ1-2; possible D gene TRBD1, 6 bases. Trimming took off 0 bases at V and 8 bases at J, with 19 bases between the two ends. This CDR3 is 16 amino acids long. Germline V lookup: CDR1 KGHSH, CDR2 LQKENI. The CDR3 protein is CASSPPGGGTVSGYTF. In nucleotides, the CDR3 is TGTGCCAGCTCACCACCGGGCGGGGGCACGGTAAGCGGCTACACCTTC.